Sequencing of this T cell receptor (beta chain) was carried out in a study of monozygotic twins with inflammatory bowel disease (dated by TCRdb to about 2019). Concerning the study at large: In total, approximately 28 monozygotic twin pairs made up the full study: 19 Danish pairs, all IBD-discordant, plus nine German pairs, of which four were IBD-concordant and five were IBD-discordant. Disease-associated traits were sought mainly through comparisons between IBD patients and their genetically identical healthy co-twins within discordant pairs. Each individual had, on average, about 151 000 unique TCRalpha sequences and 181 000 unique TCRbeta sequences available for analysis.

An approximately 2.3 ml peripheral blood sample was drawn into PAXgene tubes per donor and stored at -80°C. Without any T cell sorting, total RNA was extracted from whole blood using the PAXgene blood miRNA kit on an automated QIAcube. Peripheral blood from monozygotic twin pairs concordant or discordant for inflammatory bowel disease was subjected to deep TCRalpha and TCRbeta repertoire profiling with unique molecular barcoding. Smoking habits were recorded for all twin pairs, and individuals were classified as current, former or never smokers. Library generation was performed with 5' RACE. Each TCR library was prepared from about 3.5 ug of total RNA. For each sample, cDNA was synthesized in eight separate reactions using SMARTScribe reverse transcriptase. Unique molecular identifiers containing a 6-nucleotide sample barcode were introduced through template switching during cDNA synthesis. TCRalpha and TCRbeta cDNA was amplified in two nested PCRs of roughly 17 and 9 cycles, and bead purification was carried out after each PCR. Before amplification, the cDNA was treated with uracil DNA-glycosylase and purified using the QIAquick PCR purification kit. The second PCR added Illumina TruSeq-compatible adapters along with sample-specific barcodes. Library quality and concentration were checked on TapeStation and Qubit, and libraries were pooled at about 4.9 ng each. Sequencing of the pooled libraries was done on an Illumina HiSeq2500 single-index Rapid Run using custom sequencing primers and 2 x 100 bp reads. The source study handled its data this way. MiGEC version 1.2.6 was used for UMI-based consensus assembly, which corrected PCR and sequencing errors. MiXCR version 2.1.1 was used for V(D)J alignment, clonotype assembly and CDR3 extraction. Normalisation of gene usage, clonotype sharing and MAIT/NKT TCR abundance was achieved by analysing the top 1000, 10 000 and 20 000 clonotypes per sample. After downsampling to 27 000 UMIs, diversity was calculated as the inverse Simpson index using the vegan R package. Paired Mann-Whitney U tests on discordant twin pairs were used, with Benjamini-Hochberg multiple-testing correction. Once TCRdb had reprocessed the reads, it stored one entry per CDR3 protein sequence and supplied no DNA. In this record, the V and J calls reflect TCRdb's handling and not the investigators' own analysis. The sample's records list 400,000 to 500,000 distinct CDR3 sequences. The ten top clones hold 2% to 2.5% of the sample.

What the work shows at the level of the full study, not this receptor alone: Because patients were on differing immunosuppressive treatments, the repertoires may have picked up extra background noise and inter-individual variability. IBD patients had lower TCRbeta repertoire diversity, measured by the inverse Simpson index, than their healthy co-twins. Different T cell subtypes could not be distinguished in the analysis. Fewer clonotypes were shared with other individuals by IBD patients than by healthy twins, most markedly in patients showing signs of disease activity. The results gave no support for a single strong signal or clonotype linked to IBD. Concordant and discordant twins showed no difference in repertoire similarity, possibly because of limited statistical power.

The germline V gene encodes CDR1 DFQATT and CDR2 SNEGSKA (reference sequence). The CDR3 goes from the cysteine to the phenylalanine over 16 residues. No DNA has been recorded. In the case of this clonotype: The target of this receptor is not known.

The sequence was obtained from a human donor with ulcerative colitis or Crohn's disease, or a healthy co-twin of an affected twin (not recorded which). Sequences were obtained from blood. This chain is built from TRBV20-1 and TRBJ2-3; TCRdb picks TRBD2, but there is no DNA to check that call. The CDR3 corresponds to CSAFVFSGPSTDTQYF.